The 4 T cell receptor beta chains given below trace back to one sample, sequenced in a study of cytomegalovirus exposure and HLA in healthy donors. With 60 Vbeta and 13 Jbeta primers, the PCR was carried out. The repertoire was sequenced with immunoSEQ multiplex PCR; TCRdb's copy has only in-frame clones and lacks some. Found here are some 150,000 clones, 80% to 90% of them singletons; the top ten hold about 0.8%. The sample consisted of PBMCs. The source is a woman under 30 in good health and CMV-seronegative.

The V call is TRBV6-5, the J call TRBJ2-7; D perhaps matches TRBD2 (6 bases). Germline V lookup: CDR1 MNHEY, CDR2 SVGAGI. V was pared by 0 bases and J by 2 bases, with 11 bases between. The CDR3 runs to 15 residues. CDR3 nucleotide sequence: TGTGCCAGCAGTTACTCGCGGGACCCCCCCTACGAGCAGTACTTC. Its protein is CASSYSRDPPYEQYF.

This CDR3 reads CASRTSNSYEQYF. The CDR3 DNA follows: TGTGCCAGCAGGACATCAAACTCCTACGAGCAGTACTTC. The chain combines TRBV2 with TRBJ2-7; no definite D call. The germline gives CDR1 SNHLY, CDR2 FYNNEI. The CDR3 is made up of 13 amino acids. Between the trimmed V and J ends, which lost 6 bases and 0 bases, there was a span of 9 bases.

This chain uses TRBV19 with TRBJ2-3; 8 bases align to TRBD1. The V segment lost 6 bases and the J segment 2 bases; nucleotides outside the gene matches: 7. The CDR3 is 15 residues long. The germline V gene has CDR1 LNHDA and CDR2 SQIVND (reference sequence). The CDR3 DNA reads TGTGCCAGTAGACGGACAGGGCAAAACACAGATACGCAGTATTTT. Its protein is CASRRTGQNTDTQYF.

The chain employs TRBV11-3 and TRBJ2-2; TRBD2 is a possible D gene (6 bases). The CDR3 is 18 amino acids. CDR1 is SGHNT, CDR2 YENEEA, per germline. V lost 2 bases and J lost 0, with 16 bases in between. The DNA of the CDR3 is TGTGCCAGCAGCTTATGGGCGGAGGGTCCACCGAACACCGGGGAGCTGTTTTTT. The encoded protein is CASSLWAEGPPNTGELFF. Variable domain in full (rest from reference TRBV11-3 and TRBJ2-2): EAGVVQSPRYKIIEKKQPVAFWCNPISGHNTLYWYLQNLGQGPELLIRYENEEAVDDSQLPKDRFSAERLKGVDSTLKIQPAELGDSAVYLCASSLWAEGPPNTGELFFGEGSRLTVL.